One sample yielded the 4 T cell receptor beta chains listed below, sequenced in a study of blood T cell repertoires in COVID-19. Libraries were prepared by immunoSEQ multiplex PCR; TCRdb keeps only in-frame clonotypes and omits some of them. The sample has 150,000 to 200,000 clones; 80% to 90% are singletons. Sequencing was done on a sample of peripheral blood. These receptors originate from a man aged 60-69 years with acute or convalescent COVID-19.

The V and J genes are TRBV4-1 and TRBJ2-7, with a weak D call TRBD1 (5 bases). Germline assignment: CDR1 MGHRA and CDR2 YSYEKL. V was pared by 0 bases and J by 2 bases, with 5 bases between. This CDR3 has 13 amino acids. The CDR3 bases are TGCGCCAGCAGCCAAGAGGGGCCCTACGAGCAGTACTTC. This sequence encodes CASSQEGPYEQYF.

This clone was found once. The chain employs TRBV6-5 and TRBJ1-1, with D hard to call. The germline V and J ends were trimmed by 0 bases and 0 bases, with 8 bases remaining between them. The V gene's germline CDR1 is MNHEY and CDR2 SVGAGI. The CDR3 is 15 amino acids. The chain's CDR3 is CASSYSEQMNTEAFF. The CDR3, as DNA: TGTGCCAGCAGTTACTCGGAACAGATGAACACTGAAGCTTTCTTT.

In nucleotides, the CDR3 is TGTGCCAGCAGCGTAGGGACAGGGGACTACGAGCAGTACTTC. Encoded protein: CASSVGTGDYEQYF. The rearrangement links TRBV9 to TRBJ2-7; TRBD1 aligns across 9 bases. The CDR3 runs to 14 residues. The J segment lost 3 bases and the V segment lost 0 bases, leaving 1 base of the junction unmatched. Germline V gene lookup returns CDR1 SGDLS and CDR2 YYNGEE.

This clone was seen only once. The CDR3 region is CASSQEPGLAGIETQYF. The CDR3 nucleotides are TGTGCCAGCAGCCAAGAACCGGGACTAGCGGGGATCGAGACCCAGTACTTC. This rearrangement joins TRBV14 to TRBJ2-5, with TRBD2 matching over 13 bases. Germline V gene sequence: CDR1 SGHDN, CDR2 FVKESK. V trimming: 0 bases; J trimming: 5 bases; junction bases outside the gene matches: 6. The CDR3 spans 17 residues.